This T cell receptor beta chain was retrieved from a study of control samples from healthy donors and cancer patients. V lost 5 bases and J lost 9; bases outside the gene matches: 14. Germline CDR1 is SGHNT and CDR2 is YENEEA. This CDR3 comprises 16 residues. Libraries were prepared by immunoSEQ multiplex PCR; TCRdb keeps only in-frame clonotypes and omits some of them. There are under 150,000 clones in the sample; approximately 90% occur only once, and around 3.5% lies in the top ten. The source of this sequence is a man aged 40-49 years in good health. Source material: blood. The genes are TRBV11-3 and TRBJ2-1; 9 nucleotides agree with TRBD2. The CDR3 reads CASSPYQLAGGGEQFF. DNA of the CDR3: TGTGCCAGCAGCCCCTATCAACTGGCGGGGGGGGGTGAGCAGTTCTTC.